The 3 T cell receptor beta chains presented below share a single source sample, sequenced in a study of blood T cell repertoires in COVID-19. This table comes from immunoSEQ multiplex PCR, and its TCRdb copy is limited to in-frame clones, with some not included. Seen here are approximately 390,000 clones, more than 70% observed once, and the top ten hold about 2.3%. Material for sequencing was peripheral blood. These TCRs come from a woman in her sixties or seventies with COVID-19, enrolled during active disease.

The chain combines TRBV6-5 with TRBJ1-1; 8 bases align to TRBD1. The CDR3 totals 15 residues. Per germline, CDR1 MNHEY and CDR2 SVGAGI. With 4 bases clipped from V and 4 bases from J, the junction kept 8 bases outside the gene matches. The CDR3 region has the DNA TGTGCCAGCAGTTTCGAGGACAGGGCGGGCACTGAAGCTTTCTTT. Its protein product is CASSFEDRAGTEAFF.

The CDR3 protein is CASSSDRGLNTGELFF. The DNA for the CDR3 is TGTGCCAGCAGTTCTGACAGGGGTCTAAACACCGGGGAGCTGTTTTTT. The chain is built from TRBV5-6 and TRBJ2-2; 8 bases fit TRBD1. The CDR3 spans 16 residues. Trimming at V came to 5 bases and at J to 2 bases, leaving 8 bases not matched to a gene. The V gene's germline CDR1 is SGHDT and CDR2 YYEEEE.

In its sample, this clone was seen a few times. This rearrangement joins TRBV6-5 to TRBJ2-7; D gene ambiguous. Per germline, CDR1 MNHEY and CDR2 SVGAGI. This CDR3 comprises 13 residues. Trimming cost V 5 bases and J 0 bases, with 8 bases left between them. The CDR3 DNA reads TGTGCCAGCAGTAGAGAGAGCTCCTACGAGCAGTACTTC. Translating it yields CASSRESSYEQYF.